This T cell receptor beta chain is from a study of blood T cell repertoires in COVID-19. V dropped 0 bases and J dropped 2; count of bases not matched to a gene: 6. Germline V CDR1 and CDR2: SQVTM, ANQGSEA. CDR3 length: 16 residues. Clinical histories supplied by participants themselves formed the basis of cohort assignment. Recovery meant two consecutive negative NP/OP PCR tests, professional clearance, or resolved symptoms. Authors' data handling: Amplification of reference gene primers provided the estimated nucleated cell counts. The assay was immunoSEQ multiplex PCR, and TCRdb's table has in-frame clones only and misses some. V, J and clone size reflect that table, while D and trimming were determined from the DNA. The profile shows 310,000 or so clones, around 91% of them singletons.

This clonotype was sampled from a woman aged 40 to 49 who had recovered from COVID-19. Specimen: PBMCs or T cells enriched from blood (not recorded which). This chain uses TRBV29-1 with TRBJ2-3, with TRBD2 identical over 9 bases. The CDR3 sequence: CSVEELASGITDTQYF. In DNA, the CDR3 is TGCAGCGTTGAAGAACTCGCTAGCGGGATCACAGATACGCAGTATTTT.